This T cell receptor beta chain was documented in a study of CD8+ T cells in alopecia areata. This clone was detected only a few times. Treatment denoted: oral pan-JAK inhibitor, 5-10 mg twice daily. It was from alopecia areata patients that lesional scalp punch biopsies and peripheral blood were collected. Reverse transcribed after extraction, RNA yielded cDNA as the sequencing template. The repertoire was sequenced with immunoSEQ multiplex PCR; TCRdb's copy has only in-frame clones and lacks some. The table shows 180,000 or so clones, with approximately 51% occurring only once. The clonotype comes from a human donor with alopecia areata. The input for sequencing was CD8+ T cells sorted from blood, taken around week 53, from a patient treated with tofacitinib.

CDR3 nucleotide sequence: TGTGCCAGCACCCCAGAGGGGGGCCGTACCTACGAGCAGTACTTC. Translating gives CASTPEGGRTYEQYF. The rearrangement links TRBV27 to TRBJ2-7, with D perhaps given as TRBD1 or TRBD2 (6 bases each). V was pared by 7 bases and J by 2 bases, with 18 bases between. The CDR3 totals 15 residues. From germline, CDR1 is MNHEY and CDR2 SMNVEV (reference sequence).